This entry lists 18 T cell receptor beta chains sequenced from one sample in a study of blood T cell repertoires in COVID-19. Sequencing used immunoSEQ multiplex PCR; TCRdb keeps in-frame clones, though not all of them. The profile shows fewer than 20,000 clones, around 85% of them singletons. Sequencing was done on a sample of peripheral blood. The source of these receptors is a man aged 35 to 55 with active or convalescent COVID-19.

The CDR3 bases are TGTGCCAGCCGTCCGAGGGATTTTTACGAGCAGTACTTC. It specifies CASRPRDFYEQYF. J is TRBJ2-7 and V is TRBV19; TRBD2 is a possible D gene (5 bases). The CDR3 contains 13 residues. Deletions cut 9 bases from V and 4 bases from J, with 16 bases between. Germline V gene data show CDR1 as LNHDA and CDR2 as SQIVND (reference sequence).

V gene TRBV7-2 combines with J gene TRBJ1-3; D possibly corresponds to TRBD1 (6 bases). Germline CDR1 SGHTA, CDR2 FQGNSA. V lost 3 bases, J lost 0 bases, and 9 bases lay in between. The CDR3 has 15 amino acids. CDR3: CASSLDSRSGNTIYF. Written as DNA, the CDR3 is TGTGCCAGCAGCTTGGACAGCCGCTCTGGAAACACCATATATTTT.

CDR3 amino acids: CASSGGGRGVGNEQFF. The DNA of the CDR3 is TGTGCCAGCAGTGGAGGCGGGCGGGGTGTGGGGAATGAGCAGTTCTTC. The V call is TRBV28, the J call TRBJ2-1, with D possibly being TRBD2 (6 bases). Deletions cut 5 bases from V and 7 bases from J, with 21 bases between. The CDR3 extends over 16 amino acids. Per germline, CDR1 MDHEN and CDR2 SYDVKM.

The chain employs TRBV6-5 and TRBJ1-5; 8 nucleotides align to TRBD1. Germline lookup yields CDR1 MNHEY and CDR2 SVGAGI. The CDR3 is made up of 13 amino acids. The ends lost 6 bases at V and 4 bases at J; junction bases unmatched: 2. The CDR3 is CASRTGANQPQHF. Here the CDR3 DNA reads TGTGCCAGCAGGACAGGGGCGAATCAGCCCCAGCATTTT.

This chain links TRBV5-1 with TRBJ1-5, with D unresolved. Trimming took off 0 bases at V and 5 bases at J, with 12 bases between the two ends. Germline lookup yields CDR1 SGHRS and CDR2 YFSETQ. This CDR3 has 15 amino acids. For the CDR3, the DNA is TGCGCCAGCAGCTTGGGTGCGGGGTATGATCAGCCCCAGCATTTT. Protein sequence: CASSLGAGYDQPQHF.

The genes are TRBV12-3 or TRBV12-4 and TRBJ2-3, with D possibly being TRBD2 (6 bases). The CDR3 is 12 amino acids. The ends were cut back, 6 bases at V and 9 bases at J, with 13 bases in the middle. CDR3 amino acids: CASSSPGRTQYF. In DNA form, the CDR3 reads TGTGCCAGCAGCTCCCCGGGGAGGACGCAGTATTTT.

This chain joins TRBV7-9 and TRBJ2-7, with a weak D call TRBD2 (6 bases). CDR1 is SEHNR, CDR2 FQNEAQ, per germline (reference sequence). V was shortened by 3 bases and J by 4 bases, with 10 bases between the two germline ends. The CDR3 loop spans 13 amino acids. The CDR3 sequence: CASSLSSEYEQYF. DNA for the CDR3: TGTGCCAGCAGCTTGTCTAGCGAGTACGAGCAGTACTTC.

This chain joins TRBV19 and TRBJ2-1, with TRBD2 as a possible D gene (5 bases). CDR3 length equals 14 residues. Germline CDR1 is LNHDA and CDR2 is SQIVND (reference sequence). Trimming took 5 bases from V and 2 from J, leaving 10 bases between them. This CDR3 reads CASSRDGTYNEQFF. CDR3 DNA: TGTGCCAGTAGTCGGGATGGCACCTACAATGAGCAGTTCTTC. Complete variable domain (other parts from reference TRBV19 and TRBJ2-1): DGGITQSPKYLFRKEGQNVTLSCEQNLNHDAMYWYRQDPGQGLRLIYYSQIVNDFQKGDIAEGYSVSREKKESFPLTVTSAQKNPTAFYLCASSRDGTYNEQFFGPGTRLTVL.

The chain recombines TRBV11-2 with TRBJ2-3; D may be TRBD2 (6 bases). The CDR3 spans 16 residues. V lost 0 bases, J lost 2 bases, and 12 bases lay in between. Germline lookup yields CDR1 SGHAT and CDR2 FQNNGV. The CDR3 nucleotides read TGTGCCAGCAGCTTAGATCTGGGGGGAAACACAGATACGCAGTATTTT. Translated: CASSLDLGGNTDTQYF.

Here the CDR3 reads CASSLAGGPEETQYF. CDR3 DNA sequence: TGCGCCAGCAGCCTAGCGGGGGGGCCAGAAGAGACCCAGTACTTC. The chain links TRBV5-1 to TRBJ2-5, with 12 bases fitting TRBD2. This CDR3 is built from 15 residues. Germline values: CDR1 SGHRS, CDR2 YFSETQ. V shed 4 bases, J shed 3 bases, and the junction held 4 bases outside the gene matches.

The chain couples TRBV7-2 to TRBJ2-5; no firm D call. The CDR3 spans 13 residues. CDR1 and CDR2 (germline): SGHTA, FQGNSA. V lost 1 base and J 3 bases, leaving 6 bases between the germline ends. The CDR3 sequence is CASSLGGEETQYF. The CDR3 DNA is TGTGCCAGCAGCTTAGGCGGCGAAGAGACCCAGTACTTC.

The CDR3 coding sequence is TGTGCCAGCTCACCGGAGAGCTCCTATAATTCACCCCTCCACTTT. Residues: CASSPESSYNSPLHF. The gene calls are TRBV18 and TRBJ1-6; D remains ambiguous. The ends were cut back, 3 bases at V and 0 bases at J, with 6 bases in the middle. The CDR3 contains 15 residues. The germline V gene encodes CDR1 KGHSH and CDR2 LQKENI.

The V and J genes are TRBV18 and TRBJ1-3; 7 bases are a match to TRBD1. Germline assignment: CDR1 KGHSH and CDR2 LQKENI. With 2 bases clipped from V and 3 bases from J, the junction kept 4 bases outside the gene matches. The CDR3 has 15 residues. CDR3 residues: CASSPYRGDGNTIYF. The CDR3 region has the DNA TGTGCCAGCTCACCATACAGGGGTGATGGAAACACCATATATTTT.

The CDR3 region is CASSPTVRENEQYF. DNA for the CDR3: TGTGCCAGCTCACCGACAGTCCGTGAAAACGAGCAGTACTTC. This chain uses TRBV18 with TRBJ2-7; a weak D match, TRBD1 (5 bases). The V and J ends lost 3 bases and 5 bases respectively, with 14 bases between them. CDR3 length: 14 residues. Germline assignment: CDR1 KGHSH and CDR2 LQKENI. The variable domain in full, with the rest retrieved from reference TRBV18 and TRBJ2-7, is NAGVMQNPRHLVRRRGQEARLRCSPMKGHSHVYWYRQLPEEGLKFMVYLQKENIIDESGMPKERFSAEFPKEGPSILRIQQVVRGDSAAYFCASSPTVRENEQYFGPGTRLTVT.

This clone has a single count. V usage is TRBV3-1 (or the pseudogene TRBV3-2) and J usage is TRBJ2-3, with D tentatively TRBD1 (5 bases). CDR3 size: 14 residues. CDR1 is LGHDT, CDR2 YNNKEL, per germline (reference sequence). With 4 bases removed from V and 2 bases from J, the gap between germline ends came to 10 bases. CDR3: CASSLGVHTDTQYF. The CDR3, as DNA: TGTGCCAGCAGCCTAGGGGTACACACAGATACGCAGTATTTT.

This chain uses TRBV6-5 with TRBJ1-2; D is undetermined. The germline V gene has CDR1 MNHEY and CDR2 SVGAGI. The germline V and J ends were trimmed by 3 bases and 3 bases, with 8 bases remaining between them. The CDR3 is 13 amino acids. In DNA form, the CDR3 reads TGTGCCAGCAGTTATACGGGTGACTATGGCTACACCTTC. Translation gives CASSYTGDYGYTF.

This clone was detected only once. The chain employs TRBV3-1 (or the pseudogene TRBV3-2) and TRBJ2-2, with 7 bases fitting TRBD1. V was clipped by 2 bases and J by 3 bases; unmatched bases: 6. CDR3 length: 16 residues. Germline CDR1 LGHDT, CDR2 YNNKEL (reference sequence). The CDR3 coding sequence is TGTGCCAGCAGCCAACCCTCGGGACAGCACACCGGGGAGCTGTTTTTT. It specifies CASSQPSGQHTGELFF.

The gene calls are TRBV14 and TRBJ1-1; D remains ambiguous. V lost 1 base and J 3 bases, leaving 15 bases between the germline ends. The germline V gene encodes CDR1 SGHDN and CDR2 FVKESK. The CDR3 consists of 16 residues. CDR3 in DNA: TGTGCCAGCAGCCAAGTACGCGGGGTTCCGGACACTGAAGCTTTCTTT. Translation: CASSQVRGVPDTEAFF.